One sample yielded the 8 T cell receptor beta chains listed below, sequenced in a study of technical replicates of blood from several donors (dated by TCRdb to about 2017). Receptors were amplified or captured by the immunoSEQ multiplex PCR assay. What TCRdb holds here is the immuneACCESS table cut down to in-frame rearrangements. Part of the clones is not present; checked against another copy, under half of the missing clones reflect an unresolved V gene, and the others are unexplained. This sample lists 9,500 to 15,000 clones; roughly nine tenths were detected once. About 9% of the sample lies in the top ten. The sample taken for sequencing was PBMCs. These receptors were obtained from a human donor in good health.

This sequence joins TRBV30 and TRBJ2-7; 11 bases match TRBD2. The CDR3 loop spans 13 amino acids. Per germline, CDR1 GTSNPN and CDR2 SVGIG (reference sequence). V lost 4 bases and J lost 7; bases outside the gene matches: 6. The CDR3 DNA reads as TGTGCCTGGAAACTAGCGGGAGTAGAGGAGCAGTACTTC. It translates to CAWKLAGVEEQYF.

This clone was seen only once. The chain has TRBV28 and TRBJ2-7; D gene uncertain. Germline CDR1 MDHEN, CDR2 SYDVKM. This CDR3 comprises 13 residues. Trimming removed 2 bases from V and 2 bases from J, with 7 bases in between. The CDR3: CASSLKPPYEQYF. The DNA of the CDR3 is TGTGCCAGCAGTTTAAAGCCCCCCTACGAGCAGTACTTC.

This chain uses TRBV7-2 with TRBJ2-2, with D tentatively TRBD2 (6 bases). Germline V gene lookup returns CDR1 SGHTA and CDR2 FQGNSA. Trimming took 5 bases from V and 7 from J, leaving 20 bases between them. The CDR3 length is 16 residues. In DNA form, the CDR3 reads TGTGCCAGCAGCCATAGATGGGACTTAGCAAGCGGGGAGCTGTTTTTT. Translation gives CASSHRWDLASGELFF.

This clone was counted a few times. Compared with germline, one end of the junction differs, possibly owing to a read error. DNA of the CDR3: TGTGCCAGCAGCGAATACGAACTACTCTTC. Amino acids: CASSEYELLF. The J gene is TRBJ2-1, the V gene TRBV2; D remains unclear. There are 10 residues in the CDR3. Germline assignment: CDR1 SNHLY and CDR2 FYNNEI.

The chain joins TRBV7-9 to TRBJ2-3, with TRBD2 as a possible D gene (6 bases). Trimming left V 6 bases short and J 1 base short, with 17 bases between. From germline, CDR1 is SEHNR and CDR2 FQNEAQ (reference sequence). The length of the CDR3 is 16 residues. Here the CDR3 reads CASRSSGVGGTDTQYF. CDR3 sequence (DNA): TGTGCCAGCAGGAGTTCGGGGGTGGGGGGCACAGATACGCAGTATTTT.

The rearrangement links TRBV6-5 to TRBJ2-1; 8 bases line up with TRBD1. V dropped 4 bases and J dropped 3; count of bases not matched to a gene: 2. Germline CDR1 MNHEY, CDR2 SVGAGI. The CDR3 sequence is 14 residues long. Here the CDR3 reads CASSSQGGYNEQFF. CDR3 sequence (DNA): TGTGCCAGCAGTTCACAGGGGGGCTACAATGAGCAGTTCTTC.

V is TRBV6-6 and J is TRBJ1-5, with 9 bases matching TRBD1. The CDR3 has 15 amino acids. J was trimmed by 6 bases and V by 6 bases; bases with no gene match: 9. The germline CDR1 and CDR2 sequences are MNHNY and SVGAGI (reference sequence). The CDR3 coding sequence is TGTGCCAGCAGAACCGGGACAGGGTTCCGTCAGCCCCAGCATTTT. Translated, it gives CASRTGTGFRQPQHF.

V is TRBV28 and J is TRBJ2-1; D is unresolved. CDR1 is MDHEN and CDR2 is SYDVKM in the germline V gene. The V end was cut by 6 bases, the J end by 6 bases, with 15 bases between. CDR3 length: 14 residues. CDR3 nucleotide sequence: TGTGCCAGCAGGCCCCGACTGGGTTCCAATGAGCAGTTCTTC. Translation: CASRPRLGSNEQFF.